This entry lists 2 T cell receptor beta chains sequenced from one sample in a study of cytomegalovirus exposure and HLA in healthy donors. Researchers ran the PCR with 60 Vbeta and 13 Jbeta primers. The repertoire was sequenced with immunoSEQ multiplex PCR; TCRdb's copy has only in-frame clones and lacks some. Among around 140,000 clones listed, 88% were seen once. Source material: PBMCs. The receptors were sampled from a woman aged 40 to 50 in good health and CMV-seronegative.

The chain joins TRBV11-3 to TRBJ2-2, with 7 bases matching TRBD2. The CDR3 contains 15 residues. Germline trimming cut 3 bases from V and 6 bases from J; bases unmatched to any gene: 7. Germline CDR1 reads SGHNT; CDR2 reads YENEEA. CDR3 region: CASSFESGKAGELFF. The DNA for the CDR3 is TGTGCCAGCAGCTTTGAAAGCGGGAAGGCCGGGGAGCTGTTTTTT.

The V gene is TRBV5-4, the J gene TRBJ2-3; TRBD1 might be the D (6 bases). V lost 1 base to trimming and J lost 5 bases, with 14 bases between them. The CDR3 totals 15 residues. The germline gives CDR1 SGHNT, CDR2 YYREEE (reference sequence). The CDR3 protein is CASSLQTGQRDTQYF. DNA for the CDR3: TGTGCCAGCAGCTTGCAGACTGGACAGCGAGATACGCAGTATTTT.